The rows below give T cell receptor beta chains drawn from one sample of a study of T cells after posttransplantation cyclophosphamide. Some clones are missing from TCRdb's copy, which holds only in-frame ones; the method was immunoSEQ multiplex PCR. The table records about 52,000 clones, 90% to 95% of them present only once. Specimen: PBMCs. The receptor source for this set is a woman aged 25 to 39 in good health and a related stem cell transplant donor. Both conserved end residues are part of each CDR3. A D gene is named only where the DNA matches it firmly. Clone size appears in some rows only: once, few, many, or a class for an expanded clone.

V gene,J gene,clone size,D gene,CDR3 DNA,CDR3 protein
TRBV5-1,TRBJ1-3,-,TRBD1,TGCGCCAGCAGCCCCGGACAGGCCTTCGGAAACACCATATATTTT,CASSPGQAFGNTIYF
TRBV9,TRBJ2-1,-,-,TGTGCCAGCACCCGACAGGCTTCCAATGAGCAGTTCTTC,CASTRQASNEQFF
TRBV5-6,TRBJ2-7,-,-,TGTGCCAGCAGCTTTTTGGGTAGCGGTACCTACGAGCAGTACTTC,CASSFLGSGTYEQYF
TRBV5-4,TRBJ2-3,-,TRBD2,TGTGCCAGCAGCCCCCGGGGGGGCGCAGATACGCAGTATTTT,CASSPRGGADTQYF
TRBV5-3,TRBJ2-1,-,TRBD2,TGTGCCAGAAGCCCCTCGACTAGCGGGGGTTACAATGAGCAGTTCTTC,CARSPSTSGGYNEQFF
TRBV28,TRBJ2-7,-,TRBD1,TGTGCCAGCAGTCCCGACAGGGGGGGCTCCTACGAGCAGTACTTC,CASSPDRGGSYEQYF
TRBV2,TRBJ2-3,-,TRBD2,TGTGCCAGCAGTGTAGGACTAGCCGGCGAAACGCAGTATTTT,CASSVGLAGETQYF
TRBV7-2,TRBJ2-7,-,-,TGTGCCAGCAGCTTATTTTCTGACAGCTCCTACGAGCAGTACTTC,CASSLFSDSSYEQYF
TRBV7-2,TRBJ2-2,-,-,TGTGCCAGCAGCCGAGAGTTCGGGGAGCTGTTTTTT,CASSREFGELFF
TRBV5-1,TRBJ2-2,-,-,TGCGCCAGCAGCCAGGGACCGAGGGGGACCGGGGAGCTGTTTTTT,CASSQGPRGTGELFF
TRBV5-4,TRBJ1-2,-,TRBD1,TGTGCCAGCTTACCGGGACAGGAGTCAGTTGGCTACACCTTC,CASLPGQESVGYTF
TRBV19,TRBJ1-3,-,-,TGTGCCAGTAGTATACTGGGGGCGCAAGGAAACACCATATATTTT,CASSILGAQGNTIYF
TRBV30,TRBJ1-3,once,-,TGTGCCTGGAAAAGGGGGGGAGCTGGAAACACCATATATTTT,CAWKRGGAGNTIYF